These 9 T cell receptor beta chains originate from one sample sequenced in a study of T cells in Graves' hyperthyroidism and ophthalmopathy. The investigators amplified TCR beta CDR3 regions from RNA transcripts. During a first-round RT-PCR of the TCR CDR3, the HTBI primer set was used. In TCRdb, the multiplex PCR reads were re-called with MiXCR into one record per CDR3 protein. Among 450,000 to 550,000 distinct CDR3 sequences listed, 24% were seen once. Input material: blood. The receptors originated from a woman under 40 with Graves' ophthalmopathy.

This clonotype was recorded a few times. A clone one base away is much larger, so this may be a read error. The chain is built from TRBV24-1 and TRBJ1-2; D remains ambiguous. V was clipped by 7 bases and J by 2 bases, with 7 bases between them. This CDR3 region has 12 residues. The germline V gene encodes CDR1 KGHDR and CDR2 SFDVKD. CDR3 region: CATRNRNYGYTF. CDR3 sequence (DNA): TGTGCCACCAGAAACCGCAACTATGGCTACACCTTC.

This clonotype was picked up many times. The CDR3: CASSLAGANSPLHF. The CDR3 DNA sequence: TGTGCCAGCAGCTTAGCTGGGGCCAATTCACCCCTCCACTTT. V is TRBV7-2 and J is TRBJ1-6, with D maybe TRBD1 (5 bases). The CDR3 is made up of 14 amino acids. Per the germline V gene, CDR1 is SGHTA and CDR2 is FQGNSA. Trimming left V 0 bases short and J 7 bases short, with 7 bases between.

This clonotype was observed many times. V gene TRBV20-1 combines with J gene TRBJ2-2; D not certain. Germline V gene data show CDR1 as DFQATT and CDR2 as SNEGSKA (reference sequence). This CDR3 has 15 residues. V lost 3 bases, J lost 4 bases, and 15 bases lay in between. CDR3 sequence (DNA): TGCAGTGCTAGTAAAAACAACTACCTCACCGGGGAGCTGTTTTTT. Encoded protein: CSASKNNYLTGELFF.

This clonotype has ten or more counts. The chain has TRBV6-1 and TRBJ1-6; a weak D match, TRBD1 (5 bases). Per the germline V gene, CDR1 is MNHNS and CDR2 is SASEGT. V lost 2 bases and J 8 bases, leaving 10 bases between the germline ends. The CDR3 covers 14 residues. DNA for the CDR3: TGTGCCAGCAGTGAACTCCCGACAGATTCACCCCTCCACTTT. Its translation: CASSELPTDSPLHF.

The chain joins TRBV11-1 to TRBJ1-1, with 12 nucleotides matching TRBD1. Germline CDR1 and CDR2: SGHAT and FQDESV (reference sequence). V lost 3 bases and J lost 6; bases outside the gene matches: 8. The CDR3 is made up of 16 amino acids. The CDR3 nucleotides read TGTGCCAGCAGCTTGTGGGACAGGGGGCCCGACGCTGAAGCTTTCTTT. Amino acids: CASSLWDRGPDAEAFF.

The rearrangement uses TRBV6-1 and TRBJ2-7; tentative D call: TRBD2 (6 bases). V was shortened by 2 bases and J by 4 bases, with 21 bases between the two germline ends. Germline V gene lookup returns CDR1 MNHNS and CDR2 SASEGT. The CDR3 runs 17 residues. CDR3 sequence: CASSETGDLPLAYEQYF. The CDR3 coding sequence is TGTGCCAGCAGTGAAACGGGAGACCTCCCGCTTGCGTACGAGCAGTACTTC.

This clonotype was detected many times. This could be a read error, since a much larger clone is one nucleotide away. The rearrangement uses TRBV2 and TRBJ2-7; 8 nucleotides line up with TRBD1. The CDR3 contains 15 residues. Germline CDR1 and CDR2: SNHLY and FYNNEI. This CDR3 is CASSEVDRVGYEQCF. For the CDR3, the DNA is TGTGCCAGCAGTGAGGTGGACAGGGTTGGCTACGAGCAGTGCTTC.

Details on this clonotype: A read error is possible here, since a much larger clone lies one base away. V and J are TRBV6-5 and TRBJ2-5; D gene uncertain. The CDR3 length is 15 residues. Germline-derived CDR1 and CDR2 are MNHEY and SVGAGI. The CDR3 here is CASSYGGPRSETKYF. The CDR3 region has the DNA TGTGCCAGCAGTTACGGTGGGCCCAGGAGCGAGACCAAGTACTTC.

As DNA, the CDR3 is TGTGCCAGCACCCTGAGGACCCAGTACTTC. Translation: CASTLRTQYF. V is TRBV2 and J is TRBJ2-5; D not resolved. This CDR3 spans 10 amino acids. Germline V gene data show CDR1 as SNHLY and CDR2 as FYNNEI. Trimming left V 7 bases short and J 7 bases short, with 7 bases between.